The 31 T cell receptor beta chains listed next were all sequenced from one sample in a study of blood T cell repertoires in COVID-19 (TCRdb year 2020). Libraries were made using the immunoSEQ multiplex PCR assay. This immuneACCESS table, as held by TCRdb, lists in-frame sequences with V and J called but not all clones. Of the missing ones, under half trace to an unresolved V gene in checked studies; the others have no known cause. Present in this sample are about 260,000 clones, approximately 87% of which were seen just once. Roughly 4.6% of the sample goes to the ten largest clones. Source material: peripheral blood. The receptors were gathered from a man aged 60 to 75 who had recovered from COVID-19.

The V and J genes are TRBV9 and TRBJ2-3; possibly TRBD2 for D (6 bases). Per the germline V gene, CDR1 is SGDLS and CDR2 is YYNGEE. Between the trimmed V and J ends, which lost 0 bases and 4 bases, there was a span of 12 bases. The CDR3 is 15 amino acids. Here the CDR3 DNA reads TGTGCCAGCAGCGTAGGTTGGAGCGGGTCAGATACGCAGTATTTT. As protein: CASSVGWSGSDTQYF.

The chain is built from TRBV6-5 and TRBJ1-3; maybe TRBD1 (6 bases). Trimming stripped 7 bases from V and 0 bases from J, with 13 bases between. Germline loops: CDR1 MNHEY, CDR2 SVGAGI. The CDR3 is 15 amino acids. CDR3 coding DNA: TGTGCCAGCACCGCAACAGGGAGCTCTGGAAACACCATATATTTT. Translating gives CASTATGSSGNTIYF.

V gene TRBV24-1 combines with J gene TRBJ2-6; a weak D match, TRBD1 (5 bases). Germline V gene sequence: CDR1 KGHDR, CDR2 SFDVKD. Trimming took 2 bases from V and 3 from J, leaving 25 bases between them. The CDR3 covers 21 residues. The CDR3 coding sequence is TGTGCCACCAGTGATTCCTACATTACAACAGGAACCTCTGGTGGGGCCAACGTCCTGACTTTC. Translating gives CATSDSYITTGTSGGANVLTF.

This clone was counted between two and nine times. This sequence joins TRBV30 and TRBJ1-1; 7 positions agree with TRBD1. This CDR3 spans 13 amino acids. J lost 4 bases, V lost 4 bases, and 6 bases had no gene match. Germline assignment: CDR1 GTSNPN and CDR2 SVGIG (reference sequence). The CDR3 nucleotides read TGTGCCTGGATTGCAGGGACAGTCACTGAAGCTTTCTTT. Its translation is CAWIAGTVTEAFF.

CDR3 nucleotide sequence: TGCAGTGCTAGTATCCCGGATACGCAGTATTTT. As protein: CSASIPDTQYF. The chain recombines TRBV20-1 with TRBJ2-3; D gene uncertain. The germline gives CDR1 DFQATT, CDR2 SNEGSKA (reference sequence). The CDR3 length is 11 residues. Trimming took 3 bases from V and 6 from J, leaving 7 bases between them.

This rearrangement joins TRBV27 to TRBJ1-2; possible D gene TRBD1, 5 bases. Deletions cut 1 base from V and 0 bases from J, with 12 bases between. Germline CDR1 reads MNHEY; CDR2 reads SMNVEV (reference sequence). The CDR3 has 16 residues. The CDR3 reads CASSLWGGTTNYGYTF. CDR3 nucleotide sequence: TGTGCCAGCAGTTTATGGGGAGGGACGACTAACTATGGCTACACCTTC.

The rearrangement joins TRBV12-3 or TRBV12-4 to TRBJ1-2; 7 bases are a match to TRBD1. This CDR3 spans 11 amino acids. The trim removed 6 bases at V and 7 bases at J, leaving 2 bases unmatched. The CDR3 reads CASRAGGGYTF. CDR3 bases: TGTGCCAGCAGGGCAGGGGGTGGCTACACCTTC.

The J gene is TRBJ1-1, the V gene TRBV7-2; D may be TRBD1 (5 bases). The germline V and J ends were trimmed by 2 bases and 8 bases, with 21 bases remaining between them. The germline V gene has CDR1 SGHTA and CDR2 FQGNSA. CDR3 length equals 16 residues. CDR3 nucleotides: TGTGCCAGCAGCTTAATTACGGCCGGTGGGGGAGGAGAAGCTTTCTTT. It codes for CASSLITAGGGGEAFF. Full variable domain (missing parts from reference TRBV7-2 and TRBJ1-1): GAGVSQSPSNKVTEKGKDVELRCDPISGHTALYWYRQSLGQGLEFLIYFQGNSAPDKSGLPSDRFSAERTGGSVSTLTIQRTQQEDSAVYLCASSLITAGGGGEAFFGQGTRLTVV.

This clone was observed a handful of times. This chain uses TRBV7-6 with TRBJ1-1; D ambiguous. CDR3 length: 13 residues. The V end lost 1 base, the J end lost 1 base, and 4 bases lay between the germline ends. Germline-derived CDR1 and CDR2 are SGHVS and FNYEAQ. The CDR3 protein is CASSLGQNTEAFF. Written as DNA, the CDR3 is TGTGCCAGCAGCTTAGGGCAGAACACTGAAGCTTTCTTT.

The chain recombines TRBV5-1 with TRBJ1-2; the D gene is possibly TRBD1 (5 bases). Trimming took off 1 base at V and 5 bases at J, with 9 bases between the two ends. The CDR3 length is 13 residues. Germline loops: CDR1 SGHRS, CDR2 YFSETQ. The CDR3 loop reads CASSLQDIYGYTF. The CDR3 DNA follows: TGCGCCAGCAGCTTGCAGGACATTTATGGCTACACCTTC. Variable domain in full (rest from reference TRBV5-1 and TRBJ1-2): KAGVTQTPRYLIKTRGQQVTLSCSPISGHRSVSWYQQTPGQGLQFLFEYFSETQRNKGNFPGRFSGRQFSNSRSEMNVSTLELGDSALYLCASSLQDIYGYTFGSGTRLTVV.

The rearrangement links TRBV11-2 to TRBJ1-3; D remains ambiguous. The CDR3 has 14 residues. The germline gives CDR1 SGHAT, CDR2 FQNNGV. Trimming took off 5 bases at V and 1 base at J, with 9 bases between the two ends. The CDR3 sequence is CASSQNPSGNTIYF. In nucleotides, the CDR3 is TGTGCCAGCAGCCAGAACCCTTCTGGAAACACCATATATTTT. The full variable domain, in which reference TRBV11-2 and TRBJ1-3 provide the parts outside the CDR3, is EAGVAQSPRYKIIEKRQSVAFWCNPISGHATLYWYQQILGQGPKLLIQFQNNGVVDDSQLPKDRFSAERLKGVDSTLKIQPAKLEDSAVYLCASSQNPSGNTIYFGEGSWLTVV.

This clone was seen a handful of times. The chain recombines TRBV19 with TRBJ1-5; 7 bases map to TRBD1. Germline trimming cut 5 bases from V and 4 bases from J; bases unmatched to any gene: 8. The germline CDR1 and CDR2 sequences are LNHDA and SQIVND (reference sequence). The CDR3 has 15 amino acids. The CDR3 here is CASSSDRVGNQPQHF. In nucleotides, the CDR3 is TGTGCCAGTAGTTCCGACAGGGTAGGTAATCAGCCCCAGCATTTT.

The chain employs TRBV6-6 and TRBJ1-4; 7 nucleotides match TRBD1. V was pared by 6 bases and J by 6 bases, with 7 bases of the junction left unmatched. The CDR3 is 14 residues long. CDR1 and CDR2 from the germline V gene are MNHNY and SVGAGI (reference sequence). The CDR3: CASRKGGADEKLFF. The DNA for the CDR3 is TGTGCCAGCAGAAAAGGGGGCGCAGATGAAAAACTGTTTTTT.

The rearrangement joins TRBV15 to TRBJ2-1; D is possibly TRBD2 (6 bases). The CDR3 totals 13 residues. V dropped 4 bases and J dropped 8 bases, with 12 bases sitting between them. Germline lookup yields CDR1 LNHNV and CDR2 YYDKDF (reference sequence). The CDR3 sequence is CATSKGLLDEQFF. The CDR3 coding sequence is TGTGCCACCAGCAAGGGACTGCTCGATGAGCAGTTCTTC.

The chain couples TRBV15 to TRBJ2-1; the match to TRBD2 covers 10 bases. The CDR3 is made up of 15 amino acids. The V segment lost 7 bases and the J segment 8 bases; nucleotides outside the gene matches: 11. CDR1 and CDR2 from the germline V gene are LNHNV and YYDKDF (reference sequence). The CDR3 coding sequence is TGTGCCACCAAAATCCCGGGACTAGCGTCGGATGAGCAGTTCTTC. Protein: CATKIPGLASDEQFF.

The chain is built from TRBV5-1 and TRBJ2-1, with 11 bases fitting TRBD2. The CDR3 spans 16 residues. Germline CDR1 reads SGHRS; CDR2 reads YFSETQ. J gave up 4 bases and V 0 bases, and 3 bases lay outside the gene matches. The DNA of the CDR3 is TGCGCCAGCAGCTTGGAGGGACTAGCGGTTTACAATGAGCAGTTCTTC. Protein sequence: CASSLEGLAVYNEQFF.

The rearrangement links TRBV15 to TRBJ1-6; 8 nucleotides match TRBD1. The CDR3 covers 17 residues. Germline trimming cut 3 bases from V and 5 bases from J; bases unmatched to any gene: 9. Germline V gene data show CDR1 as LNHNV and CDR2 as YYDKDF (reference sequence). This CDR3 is CATSSLAWDRNNSPLHF. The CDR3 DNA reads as TGTGCCACCAGCAGTCTTGCTTGGGACAGGAATAATTCACCCCTCCACTTT.

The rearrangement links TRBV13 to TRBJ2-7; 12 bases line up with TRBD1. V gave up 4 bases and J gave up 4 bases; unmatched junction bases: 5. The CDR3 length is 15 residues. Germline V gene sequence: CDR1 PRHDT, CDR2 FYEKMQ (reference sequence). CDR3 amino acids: CASSYPGQGAYEQYF. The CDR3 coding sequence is TGTGCCAGCAGCTACCCGGGACAGGGGGCTTACGAGCAGTACTTC.

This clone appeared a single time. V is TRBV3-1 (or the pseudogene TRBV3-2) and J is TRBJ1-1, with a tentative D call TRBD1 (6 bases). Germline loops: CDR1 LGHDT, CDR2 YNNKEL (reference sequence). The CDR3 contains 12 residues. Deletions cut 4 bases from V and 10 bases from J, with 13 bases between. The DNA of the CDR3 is TGTGCCAGCAGCCCGAGGGGGGGACCAGCTTTCTTT. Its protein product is CASSPRGGPAFF.

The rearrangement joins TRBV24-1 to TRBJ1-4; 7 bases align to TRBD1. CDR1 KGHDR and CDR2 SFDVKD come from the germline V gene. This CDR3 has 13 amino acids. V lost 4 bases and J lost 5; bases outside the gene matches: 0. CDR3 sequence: CATSEQGNEKLFF. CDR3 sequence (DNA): TGTGCCACCAGTGAACAGGGGAATGAAAAACTGTTTTTT.

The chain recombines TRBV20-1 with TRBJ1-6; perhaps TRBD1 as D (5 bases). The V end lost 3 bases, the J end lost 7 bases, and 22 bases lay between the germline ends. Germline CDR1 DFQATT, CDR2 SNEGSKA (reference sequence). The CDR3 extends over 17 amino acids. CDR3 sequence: CSASSAVGRAGNSPLHF. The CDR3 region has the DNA TGCAGTGCTAGTTCGGCTGTCGGCAGGGCGGGAAATTCACCCCTCCACTTT.

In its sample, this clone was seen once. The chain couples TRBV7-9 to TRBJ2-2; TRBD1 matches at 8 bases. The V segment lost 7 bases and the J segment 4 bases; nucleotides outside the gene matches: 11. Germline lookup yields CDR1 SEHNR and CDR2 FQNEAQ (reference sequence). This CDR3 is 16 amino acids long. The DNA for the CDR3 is TGTGCCAGCAATCGAGTCGGACAGGGAGGCACCGGGGAGCTGTTTTTT. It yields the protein CASNRVGQGGTGELFF.

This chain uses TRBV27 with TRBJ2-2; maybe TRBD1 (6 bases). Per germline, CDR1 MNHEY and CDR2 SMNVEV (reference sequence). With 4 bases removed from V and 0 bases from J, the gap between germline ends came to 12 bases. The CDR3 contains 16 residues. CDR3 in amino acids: CASSSLGTTNTGELFF. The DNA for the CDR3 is TGTGCCAGCAGTTCATTGGGGACAACGAACACCGGGGAGCTGTTTTTT.

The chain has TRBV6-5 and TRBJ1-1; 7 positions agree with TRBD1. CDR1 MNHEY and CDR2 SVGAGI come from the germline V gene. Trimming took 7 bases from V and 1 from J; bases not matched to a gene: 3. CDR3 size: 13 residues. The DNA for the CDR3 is TGTGCCAGCAAGCGGACAGGGAACACTGAAGCTTTCTTT. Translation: CASKRTGNTEAFF.

The chain's CDR3 is CSVGGGNQPQHF. The CDR3 nucleotides are TGCAGCGTGGGGGGGGGCAATCAGCCCCAGCATTTT. The J gene is TRBJ1-5, the V gene TRBV29-1, with D possibly matching TRBD1 (5 bases). This CDR3 region has 12 residues. Germline V CDR1 and CDR2: SQVTM, ANQGSEA. V dropped 6 bases and J dropped 2 bases, with 8 bases sitting between them.

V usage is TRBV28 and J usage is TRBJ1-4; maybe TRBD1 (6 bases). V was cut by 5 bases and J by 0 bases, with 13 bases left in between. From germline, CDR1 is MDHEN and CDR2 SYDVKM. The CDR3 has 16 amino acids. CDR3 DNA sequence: TGTGCCAGCAGTAAAACAGGGAGGGCAACTAATGAAAAACTGTTTTTT. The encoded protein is CASSKTGRATNEKLFF.

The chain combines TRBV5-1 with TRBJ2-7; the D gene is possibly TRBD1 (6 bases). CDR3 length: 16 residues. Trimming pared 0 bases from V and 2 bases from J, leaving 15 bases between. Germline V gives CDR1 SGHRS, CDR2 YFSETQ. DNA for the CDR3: TGCGCCAGCAGCTTGGGCCAGGGGAGTTACCCCTACGAGCAGTACTTC. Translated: CASSLGQGSYPYEQYF. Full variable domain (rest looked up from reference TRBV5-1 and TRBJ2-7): KAGVTQTPRYLIKTRGQQVTLSCSPISGHRSVSWYQQTPGQGLQFLFEYFSETQRNKGNFPGRFSGRQFSNSRSEMNVSTLELGDSALYLCASSLGQGSYPYEQYFGPGTRLTVT.

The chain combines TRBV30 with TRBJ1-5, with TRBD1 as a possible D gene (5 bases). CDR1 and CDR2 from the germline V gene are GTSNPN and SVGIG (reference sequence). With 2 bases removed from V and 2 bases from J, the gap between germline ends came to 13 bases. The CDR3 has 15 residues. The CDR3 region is CAWSTGGLGNQPQHF. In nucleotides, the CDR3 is TGTGCCTGGAGTACCGGGGGATTAGGCAATCAGCCCCAGCATTTT.

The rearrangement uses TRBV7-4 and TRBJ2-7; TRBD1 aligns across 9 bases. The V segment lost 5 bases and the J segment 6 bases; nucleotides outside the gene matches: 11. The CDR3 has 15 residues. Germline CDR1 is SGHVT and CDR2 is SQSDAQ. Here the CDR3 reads CASSPHRDRVCEQYF. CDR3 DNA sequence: TGTGCCAGCAGCCCCCACCGGGACAGGGTGTGCGAGCAGTACTTC.

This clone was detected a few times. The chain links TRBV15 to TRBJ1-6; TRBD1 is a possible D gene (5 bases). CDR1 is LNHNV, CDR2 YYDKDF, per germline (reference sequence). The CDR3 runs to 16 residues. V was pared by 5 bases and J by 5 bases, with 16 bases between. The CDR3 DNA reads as TGTGCCACCAGCGGAGTTGACAGACCAAATAATTCACCCCTCCACTTT. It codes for CATSGVDRPNNSPLHF.

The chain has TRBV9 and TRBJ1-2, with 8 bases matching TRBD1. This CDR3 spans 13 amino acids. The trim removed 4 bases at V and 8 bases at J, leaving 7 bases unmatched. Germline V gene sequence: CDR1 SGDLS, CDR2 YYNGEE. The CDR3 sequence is CASSRDRGDGYTF. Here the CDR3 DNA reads TGTGCCAGCAGCCGAGACAGGGGTGACGGCTACACCTTC. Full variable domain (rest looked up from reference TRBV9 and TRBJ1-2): DSGVTQTPKHLITATGQRVTLRCSPRSGDLSVYWYQQSLDQGLQFLIQYYNGEERAKGNILERFSAQQFPDLHSELNLSSLELGDSALYFCASSRDRGDGYTFGSGTRLTVV.